Reported below is one TCR beta chain. Its cognate antigen is unknown. This sample is part of a study of siplizumab effects on memory and regulatory T cells. Study-wide results and limits: The drug siplizumab significantly decreased the alloreactive sequences that could be traced to unstimulated CD4+ memory cells. It was never confirmed that proliferating Tregs from siplizumab cultures were suppressive. Mappable alloreactive CD4+ clones were on average around 66% Treg-derived with siplizumab, 26.9% in controls.

The assay was immunoSEQ multiplex PCR, and TCRdb's table has in-frame clones only and misses some. Here the sample spans tens of thousands of clones, roughly 96% being singletons. Germline CDR1 reads SGHRS; CDR2 reads YFSETQ. V was clipped by 6 bases and J by 1 base, with 10 bases between them. The CDR3 covers 13 residues. This receptor was obtained from a human donor in good health. The V and J genes are TRBV5-1 and TRBJ1-1; D perhaps matches TRBD1 (6 bases). Sequencing was carried out using naive CD4+ T cells sorted from blood. The CDR3 here is CASKGGENTEAFF. DNA of the CDR3: TGCGCCAGCAAGGGGGGCGAGAACACTGAAGCTTTCTTT.